This TCR beta chain originates from a study of response to subunit inactivated influenza vaccine. The length of the CDR3 is 15 residues. V was trimmed by 1 base and J by 4 bases, leaving 12 bases between them. From germline, CDR1 is LGHNA and CDR2 YNFKEQ. This clonotype was seen ten or more times. Its antigen is undetermined. TCRdb re-called the RT-PCR reads with MiXCR, one entry per CDR3 protein. Found here are around 570,000 distinct CDR3 sequences, roughly 8.2% of them singletons; the top ten hold around 13%. Study-wide results and caveats: The authors offered the suggestion that each seasonal influenza vaccination recruits few new T cells.

This receptor was identified in a man aged 50 to 75 who received an inactivated influenza vaccine. This chain joins TRBV4-2 and TRBJ2-3, with TRBD2 as a possible D gene (5 bases). The sequences come from PBMCs from blood, collected roughly 24 months after vaccination. This CDR3 is CASSQGVGSSDTQYF. In DNA, the CDR3 is TGTGCCAGCAGCCAAGGGGTGGGGAGCTCAGATACGCAGTATTTT.